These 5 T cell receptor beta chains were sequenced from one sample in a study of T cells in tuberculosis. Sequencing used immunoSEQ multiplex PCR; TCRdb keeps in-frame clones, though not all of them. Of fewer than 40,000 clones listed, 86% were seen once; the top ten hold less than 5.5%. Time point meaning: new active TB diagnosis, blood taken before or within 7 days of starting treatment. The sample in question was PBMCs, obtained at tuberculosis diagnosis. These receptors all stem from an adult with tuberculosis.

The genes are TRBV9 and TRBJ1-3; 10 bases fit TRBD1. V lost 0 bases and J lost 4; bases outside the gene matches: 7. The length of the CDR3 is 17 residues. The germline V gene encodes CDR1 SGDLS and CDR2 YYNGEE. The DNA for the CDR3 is TGTGCCAGCAGCGTAGATAGAGACAGGGGGCGAGGAAACACCATATATTTT. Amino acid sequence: CASSVDRDRGRGNTIYF.

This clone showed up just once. CDR3 protein: CASSQEQAGGIADTQYF. In DNA form, the CDR3 reads TGTGCCAGCAGCCAAGAGCAAGCGGGAGGTATTGCAGATACGCAGTATTTT. The chain uses TRBV14 and TRBJ2-3, with 9 bases fitting TRBD2. CDR3 length: 17 amino acids. CDR1 SGHDN and CDR2 FVKESK come from the germline V gene. V was clipped by 0 bases and J by 4 bases; unmatched bases: 8. Using reference TRBV14 and TRBJ2-3 for the parts outside the CDR3, the full variable domain is EAGVTQFPSHSVIEKGQTVTLRCDPISGHDNLYWYRRVMGKEIKFLLHFVKESKQDESGMPNNRFLAERTGGTYSTLKVQPAELEDSGVYFCASSQEQAGGIADTQYFGPGTRLTVL.

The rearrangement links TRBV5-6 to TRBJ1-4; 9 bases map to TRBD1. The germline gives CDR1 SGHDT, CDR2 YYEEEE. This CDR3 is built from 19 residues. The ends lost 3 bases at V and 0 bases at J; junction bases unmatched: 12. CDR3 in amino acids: CASSSDWDRDWATNEKLFF. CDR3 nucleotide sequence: TGTGCCAGCAGCTCTGACTGGGACAGGGATTGGGCAACTAATGAAAAACTGTTTTTT.

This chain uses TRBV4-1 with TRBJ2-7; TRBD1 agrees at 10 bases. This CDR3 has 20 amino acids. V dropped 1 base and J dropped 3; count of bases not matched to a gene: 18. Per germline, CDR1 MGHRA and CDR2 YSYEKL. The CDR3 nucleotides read TGCGCCAGCAGCCAAGGCCTTTTACCCAGGCCGGGACAGGGGATCTACGAGCAGTACTTC. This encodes CASSQGLLPRPGQGIYEQYF.

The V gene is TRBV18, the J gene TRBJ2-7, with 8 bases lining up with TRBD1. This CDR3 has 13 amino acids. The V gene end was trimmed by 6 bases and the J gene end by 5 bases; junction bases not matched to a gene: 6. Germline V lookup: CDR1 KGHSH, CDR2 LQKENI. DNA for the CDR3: TGTGCCAGCTCCTCGACAGGGGACCACGAGCAGTACTTC. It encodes CASSSTGDHEQYF.